A single sample gave rise to the 27 T cell receptor beta chains below, sequenced in a study of cytomegalovirus exposure and HLA in healthy donors. Primers for the PCR totalled 60 Vbeta and 13 Jbeta. Here immunoSEQ multiplex PCR was the method, and the copy in TCRdb shows in-frame clones only, minus some. The sample comprises some 71,000 clones, roughly 72% of which are singletons, and 20% to 25% rests with the top ten. The sequencing input was PBMCs. The receptors here all came from a woman aged 25 to 39 in good health and CMV-seropositive.

V is TRBV6-6 and J is TRBJ1-1; 7 bases are shared with TRBD1. CDR3 size: 15 residues. V was clipped by 5 bases and J by 5 bases; unmatched bases: 11. The germline V gene has CDR1 MNHNY and CDR2 SVGAGI (reference sequence). CDR3 DNA: TGTGCCAGCAGTCTCCTGGACAGGTCTGAGACTGAAGCTTTCTTT. Its translation: CASSLLDRSETEAFF.

In DNA form, the CDR3 reads TGTGCCAGCAGCTTACTCGATAGGAACACTGAAGCTTTCTTT. The encoded protein is CASSLLDRNTEAFF. V usage is TRBV7-2 and J usage is TRBJ1-1; D gene unclear. V was clipped by 2 bases and J by 1 base, with 8 bases between them. This CDR3 is 14 amino acids long. The germline V gene encodes CDR1 SGHTA and CDR2 FQGNSA.

V and J are TRBV15 and TRBJ2-3; D uncertain. Per the germline V gene, CDR1 is LNHNV and CDR2 is YYDKDF (reference sequence). CDR3 length equals 16 residues. Trimming pared 5 bases from V and 0 bases from J, leaving 15 bases between. CDR3 in amino acids: CATSSPIAWSTDTQYF. The DNA of the CDR3 is TGTGCCACCAGCTCTCCGATTGCGTGGAGCACAGATACGCAGTATTTT.

This clone was recorded a few times. The rearrangement joins TRBV5-8 to TRBJ2-2; 14 bases line up with TRBD2. The CDR3 is 17 residues long. The V gene end was trimmed by 4 bases and the J gene end by 7 bases; junction bases not matched to a gene: 9. Germline CDR1 and CDR2: SGHTS and YDEGEE. The CDR3 region is CASSPGLAGVGGGELFF. For the CDR3, the DNA is TGTGCCAGCAGCCCGGGACTAGCGGGAGTGGGCGGCGGGGAGCTGTTTTTT.

V gene TRBV6-5 combines with J gene TRBJ2-5; 7 bases agree with TRBD1. The J segment lost 3 bases and the V segment lost 5 bases, leaving 3 bases of the junction unmatched. Germline CDR1 reads MNHEY; CDR2 reads SVGAGI. The CDR3 runs 13 residues. The DNA for the CDR3 is TGTGCCAGCAGTACAGGGGTCGAAGAGACCCAGTACTTC. Translation: CASSTGVEETQYF.

The chain combines TRBV11-2 with TRBJ2-1; 7 nucleotides line up with TRBD2. With 5 bases clipped from V and 0 bases from J, the junction kept 16 bases outside the gene matches. This CDR3 has 19 residues. The germline gives CDR1 SGHAT, CDR2 FQNNGV. CDR3 sequence: CASSQGLTQFVSSYNEQFF. As DNA, the CDR3 is TGTGCCAGCAGCCAGGGACTAACCCAATTTGTAAGCTCCTACAATGAGCAGTTCTTC.

This clone was observed at least ten times. The chain has TRBV2 and TRBJ2-1; 11 bases line up with TRBD2. This CDR3 is built from 14 residues. The germline V gene encodes CDR1 SNHLY and CDR2 FYNNEI. Losses at the gene ends were 11 bases for V and 7 bases for J; bases not matched to a gene: 10. CDR3 bases: TGTGCCGTACTACTAGCGGGAGCGGCTAATGAGCAGTTCTTC. This codes for CAVLLAGAANEQFF.

In nucleotides, the CDR3 is TGCGCCAGCAGCTTGGCAGGGGGCTTGAACACTGAAGCTTTCTTT. This sequence encodes CASSLAGGLNTEAFF. The gene calls are TRBV5-1 and TRBJ1-1, with TRBD1 matching over 8 bases. Germline CDR1 SGHRS, CDR2 YFSETQ. J was trimmed by 0 bases and V by 0 bases; bases with no gene match: 1. The CDR3 covers 15 residues.

The chain has TRBV5-6 and TRBJ2-5; the D gene is possibly TRBD2 (6 bases). CDR3 length equals 14 residues. Trimming removed 6 bases at V and 3 bases at J, with 15 bases between. Germline assignment: CDR1 SGHDT and CDR2 YYEEEE. The CDR3: CASTRLGSKETQYF. For the CDR3, the DNA is TGTGCCAGCACCCGACTAGGCTCTAAAGAGACCCAGTACTTC.

The chain employs TRBV7-2 and TRBJ2-2, with D hard to call. Germline assignment: CDR1 SGHTA and CDR2 FQGNSA. With 5 bases removed from V and 0 bases from J, the gap between germline ends came to 13 bases. The CDR3 extends over 16 amino acids. Here the CDR3 DNA reads TGTGCCAGCAGCCGCAGTCGGGTCGCGAACACCGGGGAGCTGTTTTTT. Protein sequence: CASSRSRVANTGELFF.

The rearrangement links TRBV10-3 to TRBJ2-7; TRBD1 matches 7 bases. After removal of 4 bases from V and 0 bases from J, the junction contained 9 bases not matched to a gene. Looked up from germline, CDR1 is ENHRY and CDR2 is SYGVKD. The CDR3 is made up of 16 amino acids. As DNA, the CDR3 is TGTGCCATCAGTGGACCCAGGGGGAAGGGCTCCTACGAGCAGTACTTC. Its translation: CAISGPRGKGSYEQYF.

The chain is built from TRBV28 and TRBJ1-4; the D gene is possibly TRBD1 (5 bases). CDR3 length: 15 amino acids. Germline values: CDR1 MDHEN, CDR2 SYDVKM. Trimming took 6 bases from V and 4 from J, leaving 15 bases between them. CDR3 DNA: TGTGCCAGCAGCCTAGACGGGGGGTTTAATGAAAAACTGTTTTTT. Translation: CASSLDGGFNEKLFF.

The rearrangement joins TRBV10-3 to TRBJ2-7; D gene ambiguous. Germline CDR1 is ENHRY and CDR2 is SYGVKD. V was shortened by 5 bases and J by 5 bases, with 7 bases between the two germline ends. The CDR3 covers 11 residues. Written as DNA, the CDR3 is TGTGCCATCAGTAGTAGAAACGAGCAGTACTTC. This sequence encodes CAISSRNEQYF.

This clone showed up just a few times. The chain uses TRBV27 and TRBJ1-5, with 7 positions matching TRBD1. Per germline, CDR1 MNHEY and CDR2 SMNVEV (reference sequence). The CDR3 extends over 18 amino acids. J was trimmed by 6 bases and V by 4 bases; bases with no gene match: 18. CDR3 sequence: CASSSTRATTGSSQPQHF. The CDR3 nucleotides read TGTGCCAGCAGTTCTACCAGAGCCACGACAGGGAGTAGTCAGCCCCAGCATTTT.

The CDR3: CAWSAGTGRNQPQHF. The CDR3 region has the DNA TGTGCCTGGAGCGCCGGGACAGGGCGTAATCAGCCCCAGCATTTT. The chain links TRBV30 to TRBJ1-5, with 9 nucleotides matching TRBD1. This CDR3 is built from 15 residues. The V segment lost 3 bases and the J segment 4 bases; nucleotides outside the gene matches: 7. Germline V CDR1 and CDR2: GTSNPN, SVGIG (reference sequence).

This chain links TRBV7-2 with TRBJ2-1; 7 bases align to TRBD1. The CDR3 spans 14 residues. Germline V gene lookup returns CDR1 SGHTA and CDR2 FQGNSA. V shed 3 bases and J 8 bases; nucleotides not matched to a gene: 7. CDR3 sequence reads: CASSFTGVGDEQFF. The CDR3, as DNA: TGTGCCAGCAGCTTTACAGGGGTTGGGGATGAGCAGTTCTTC. The full variable domain, completed using reference TRBV7-2 and TRBJ2-1, is GAGVSQSPSNKVTEKGKDVELRCDPISGHTALYWYRQSLGQGLEFLIYFQGNSAPDKSGLPSDRFSAERTGGSVSTLTIQRTQQEDSAVYLCASSFTGVGDEQFFGPGTRLTVL.

This rearrangement joins TRBV28 to TRBJ1-2, with 8 bases that match TRBD1. Per germline, CDR1 MDHEN and CDR2 SYDVKM. The J segment lost 4 bases and the V segment lost 8 bases, leaving 6 bases of the junction unmatched. The CDR3 totals 13 residues. DNA for the CDR3: TGTGCCAGCTATGACAGGGGTTCCTATGGCTACACCTTC. Its protein is CASYDRGSYGYTF.

The chain recombines TRBV30 with TRBJ1-1, with D possibly being TRBD1 (6 bases). The CDR3 is 13 amino acids. V was trimmed by 3 bases and J by 1 base, leaving 9 bases between them. Germline V gene data show CDR1 as GTSNPN and CDR2 as SVGIG (reference sequence). CDR3 in DNA: TGTGCCTGGAGGGGACACGCGAACACTGAAGCTTTCTTT. It encodes CAWRGHANTEAFF.

The genes are TRBV10-3 and TRBJ2-7, with 7 positions matching TRBD2. V shed 8 bases, J shed 6 bases, and the junction held 10 bases outside the gene matches. Germline values: CDR1 ENHRY, CDR2 SYGVKD. There are 13 residues in the CDR3. CDR3 protein: CAIGPTSVSEQYF. The CDR3 DNA follows: TGTGCCATCGGCCCCACTAGCGTCTCCGAGCAGTACTTC.

In the case of this clone: The identical CDR3 is also encoded by other nucleotide sequences in the sample. The chain has TRBV5-1 and TRBJ1-1, with a possible D match to TRBD1 (6 bases). Trimming took 0 bases from V and 5 from J, leaving 11 bases between them. The CDR3 covers 14 residues. The germline V gene encodes CDR1 SGHRS and CDR2 YFSETQ. The CDR3 coding sequence is TGCGCCAGCAGCTTGGGGGGGGGCGGGACTGAAGCTTTCTTT. This encodes CASSLGGGGTEAFF. Full variable domain (missing parts from reference TRBV5-1 and TRBJ1-1): KAGVTQTPRYLIKTRGQQVTLSCSPISGHRSVSWYQQTPGQGLQFLFEYFSETQRNKGNFPGRFSGRQFSNSRSEMNVSTLELGDSALYLCASSLGGGGTEAFFGQGTRLTVV.

The chain combines TRBV29-1 with TRBJ1-3; perhaps TRBD1 as D (5 bases). CDR3 length: 13 residues. The V and J ends lost 5 bases and 4 bases respectively, with 12 bases between them. The V gene's germline CDR1 is SQVTM and CDR2 ANQGSEA. CDR3 nucleotides: TGCAGCGTTAGGATAAGACAGGGAAACACCATATATTTT. Protein product: CSVRIRQGNTIYF.

This clone was observed a few times. The V call is TRBV28, the J call TRBJ1-3; D not resolved. Germline CDR1 MDHEN, CDR2 SYDVKM. This CDR3 is built from 12 residues. Trimming cost V 9 bases and J 11 bases, with 17 bases left between them. The CDR3 reads CASQAGVSSIYF. CDR3 nucleotide sequence: TGTGCCAGTCAAGCGGGCGTCTCATCCATATATTTT.

The chain carries TRBV28 and TRBJ2-6, with no clear D. V dropped 2 bases and J dropped 0 bases, with 5 bases sitting between them. The germline gives CDR1 MDHEN, CDR2 SYDVKM. The CDR3 has 15 amino acids. The CDR3 here is CASSLQSSGANVLTF. CDR3 DNA: TGTGCCAGCAGTTTACAGTCCTCTGGGGCCAACGTCCTGACTTTC.

The chain links TRBV7-9 to TRBJ2-1; D is perhaps TRBD2 (6 bases). The CDR3 is made up of 13 amino acids. V was shortened by 5 bases and J by 9 bases, with 14 bases between the two germline ends. Germline CDR1 and CDR2: SEHNR and FQNEAQ (reference sequence). In DNA form, the CDR3 reads TGTGCCAGCAGCCCTAATGGGGGAGGTGAGCAGTTCTTC. Protein product: CASSPNGGGEQFF.

The rearrangement joins TRBV5-6 to TRBJ2-2; the match to TRBD1 covers 8 bases. J gave up 11 bases and V 2 bases, and 5 bases lay outside the gene matches. Germline V gene sequence: CDR1 SGHDT, CDR2 YYEEEE. This CDR3 spans 13 amino acids. Here the CDR3 reads CASSFWTGKELFF. The CDR3 DNA sequence: TGTGCCAGCAGCTTCTGGACAGGGAAAGAGCTGTTTTTT. Full variable domain (missing parts from reference TRBV5-6 and TRBJ2-2): DAGVTQSPTHLIKTRGQQVTLRCSPKSGHDTVSWYQQALGQGPQFIFQYYEEEERQRGNFPDRFSGHQFPNYSSELNVNALLLGDSALYLCASSFWTGKELFFGEGSRLTVL.

The chain carries TRBV20-1 and TRBJ1-2, with D unclear. CDR3 length: 11 amino acids. Germline CDR1 DFQATT, CDR2 SNEGSKA (reference sequence). Here the CDR3 reads CISFSNYGYTF. As DNA, the CDR3 is TGCATCTCCTTTTCTAACTATGGCTACACCTTC.

V is TRBV10-3 and J is TRBJ2-1; 8 nucleotides match TRBD2. Germline V gene sequence: CDR1 ENHRY, CDR2 SYGVKD. The CDR3 loop spans 15 amino acids. J was trimmed by 4 bases and V by 6 bases; bases with no gene match: 8. DNA of the CDR3: TGTGCCATCAGGGGGAGCGGGAGAGATTACAATGAGCAGTTCTTC. Translation gives CAIRGSGRDYNEQFF.